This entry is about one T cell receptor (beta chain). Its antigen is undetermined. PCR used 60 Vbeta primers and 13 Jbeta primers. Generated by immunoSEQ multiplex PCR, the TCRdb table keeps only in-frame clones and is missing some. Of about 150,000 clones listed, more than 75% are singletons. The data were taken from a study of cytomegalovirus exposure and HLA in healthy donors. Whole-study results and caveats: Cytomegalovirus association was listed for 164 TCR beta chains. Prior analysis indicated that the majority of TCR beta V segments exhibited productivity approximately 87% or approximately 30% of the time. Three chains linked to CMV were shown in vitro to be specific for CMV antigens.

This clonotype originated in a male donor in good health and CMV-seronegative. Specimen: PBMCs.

In DNA, the CDR3 is TGTGCCAGCAGTGAAGCGCTCGATCGGGTGGTGAACACTGAAGCTTTCTTT. Encoded protein: CASSEALDRVVNTEAFF. The chain uses TRBV6-1 and TRBJ1-1; D is uncertain. The CDR3 is 17 amino acids. Deletions cut 0 bases from V and 0 bases from J, with 14 bases between. CDR1 MNHNS and CDR2 SASEGT come from the germline V gene.